The 22 T cell receptor beta chains in this list originate from one sample, sequenced in a study of blood T cell repertoires in COVID-19. Assay used: immunoSEQ multiplex PCR; TCRdb lists only in-frame clones, some missing. The sample includes around 270,000 clones, about 87% of them seen just once. Sequences were obtained from peripheral blood. The receptors were sampled from a woman in her 50s with acute or convalescent COVID-19.

The rearrangement joins TRBV5-6 to TRBJ1-2, with TRBD1 identical over 7 bases. J gave up 4 bases and V 6 bases, and 9 bases lay outside the gene matches. CDR3 length: 14 residues. Germline lookup yields CDR1 SGHDT and CDR2 YYEEEE. The chain's CDR3 is CASTVDRAPYGYTF. CDR3 in DNA: TGTGCCAGCACCGTAGACAGGGCCCCCTATGGCTACACCTTC.

This chain connects TRBV11-2 to TRBJ2-7; D possibly corresponds to TRBD1 (6 bases). Germline V gives CDR1 SGHAT, CDR2 FQNNGV. This CDR3 spans 15 amino acids. Trimming pared 1 base from V and 1 base from J, leaving 11 bases between. CDR3 DNA: TGTGCCAGCAGCTTAGCGGGACATCAGTCCTACGAGCAGTACTTC. The encoded protein is CASSLAGHQSYEQYF.

V is TRBV6-2 or TRBV6-3 and J is TRBJ2-7, with a weak D call TRBD1 (6 bases). CDR3 size: 12 residues. Germline V CDR1 and CDR2: MNHEY, SVGEGT. The V end lost 5 bases, the J end lost 6 bases, and 11 bases lay between the germline ends. The CDR3 is CASSPGTSEQYF. In nucleotides, the CDR3 is TGTGCCAGCAGTCCCGGGACAAGCGAGCAGTACTTC.

The chain employs TRBV12-3 or TRBV12-4 and TRBJ1-2; D is undetermined. The CDR3 is 12 amino acids. Trimming left V 6 bases short and J 6 bases short, with 11 bases between. This CDR3 is CASRLMRNGYTF. As DNA, the CDR3 is TGTGCCAGCAGGTTAATGAGGAATGGCTACACCTTC.

This clone is a singleton in its sample. The chain links TRBV28 to TRBJ1-2; TRBD1 matches at 7 bases. The germline V gene encodes CDR1 MDHEN and CDR2 SYDVKM. Losses at the gene ends were 4 bases for V and 6 bases for J; bases not matched to a gene: 8. The CDR3 sequence is 14 residues long. CDR3: CASSSLGRGDGYTF. DNA for the CDR3: TGTGCCAGCAGTTCACTGGGCAGGGGGGATGGCTACACCTTC.

The chain joins TRBV6-5 to TRBJ1-1; tentatively, D is TRBD1 (5 bases). The CDR3 contains 13 residues. V dropped 2 bases and J dropped 5 bases, with 9 bases sitting between them. Germline loops: CDR1 MNHEY, CDR2 SVGAGI. CDR3 DNA sequence: TGTGCCAGCAGTTACACTCGGGGGACTGAAGCTTTCTTT. Its protein product is CASSYTRGTEAFF.

The V call is TRBV28, the J call TRBJ2-1; 8 nucleotides agree with TRBD2. The CDR3 is 15 residues long. Germline V gives CDR1 MDHEN, CDR2 SYDVKM. V shed 6 bases and J 4 bases; nucleotides not matched to a gene: 8. The CDR3 region is CASRGRGRLYNEQFF. Here the CDR3 DNA reads TGTGCCAGCAGGGGTCGCGGGAGGTTATACAATGAGCAGTTCTTC.

The chain has TRBV6-2 or TRBV6-3 and TRBJ2-2; 8 bases fit TRBD1. With V trimmed by 2 bases and J by 6 bases, 2 bases remained unmatched. Germline CDR1 and CDR2: MNHEY and SVGEGT. The CDR3 has 14 residues. CDR3: CASSYATGAGELFF. The CDR3 region has the DNA TGTGCCAGCAGTTACGCGACAGGGGCCGGGGAGCTGTTTTTT.

CDR3 sequence reads: CASSFRTSPYNEQFF. The DNA for the CDR3 is TGTGCCAGCAGTTTCCGGACTAGTCCCTACAATGAGCAGTTCTTC. The chain recombines TRBV27 with TRBJ2-1; TRBD2 matches 7 bases. The ends lost 3 bases at V and 2 bases at J; junction bases unmatched: 4. This CDR3 region has 15 residues. Looked up from germline, CDR1 is MNHEY and CDR2 is SMNVEV (reference sequence).

The V gene is TRBV5-1, the J gene TRBJ2-3; 12 bases fit TRBD2. The CDR3 sequence is 18 residues long. The junction had 12 bases not matched to a gene; V was cut back by 3 bases and J by 4 bases. The germline V gene has CDR1 SGHRS and CDR2 YFSETQ. CDR3 sequence (DNA): TGCGCCAGCAGCTCTTATTCGGCGACTAGCGGGAGTTCAGATACGCAGTATTTT. It codes for CASSSYSATSGSSDTQYF.

The table lists this clone with a count of one. V and J are TRBV5-1 and TRBJ2-5; no clear D gene. The CDR3 is 15 amino acids. V lost 0 bases and J lost 1, with 10 bases in between. Germline V lookup: CDR1 SGHRS, CDR2 YFSETQ. The DNA for the CDR3 is TGCGCCAGCAGCTTGGCGGCAGGCCCCCAAGAGACCCAGTACTTC. Protein product: CASSLAAGPQETQYF.

The V gene is TRBV18, the J gene TRBJ2-2; 8 bases fit TRBD2. The CDR3 sequence is 20 residues long. The V and J ends lost 1 base and 0 bases, in that order; junction bases with no gene match: 13. Looked up from germline, CDR1 is KGHSH and CDR2 is LQKENI. The CDR3 coding sequence is TGTGCCAGCTCACCACAGTATACGGGACTAGGATCCGCGAACACCGGGGAGCTGTTTTTT. Its translation is CASSPQYTGLGSANTGELFF.

The rearrangement joins TRBV7-8 to TRBJ2-5; 9 positions match TRBD2. CDR1 and CDR2 from the germline V gene are SGHVS and FQNEAQ. This CDR3 has 14 amino acids. With V trimmed by 3 bases and J by 3 bases, 2 bases remained unmatched. CDR3 in amino acids: CASSFRLAEETQYF. As DNA, the CDR3 is TGTGCCAGCAGCTTTAGACTAGCGGAAGAGACCCAGTACTTC.

V is TRBV28 and J is TRBJ1-1, with D perhaps matching TRBD1 (6 bases). Germline values: CDR1 MDHEN, CDR2 SYDVKM. V shed 3 bases and J shed 1 base, with 9 bases lying between them. This CDR3 contains 14 residues. CDR3 loop: CASSFQGTNTEAFF. The CDR3 DNA reads as TGTGCCAGCAGTTTTCAGGGGACGAACACTGAAGCTTTCTTT.

V usage is TRBV4-3 and J usage is TRBJ2-1, with D perhaps TRBD2 (6 bases). Trimming removed 0 bases from V and 2 bases from J, with 11 bases in between. The germline V gene has CDR1 LGHNA and CDR2 YSLEER. The CDR3 sequence is 16 residues long. In DNA form, the CDR3 reads TGCGCCAGCAGCCAAGATCCAGCGGGCGCCTACAATGAGCAGTTCTTC. Amino acids: CASSQDPAGAYNEQFF.

The chain couples TRBV7-9 to TRBJ2-7; weak D call: TRBD2 (5 bases). Trimming left V 4 bases short and J 0 bases short, with 13 bases between. The CDR3 has 15 residues. Germline-derived CDR1 and CDR2 are SEHNR and FQNEAQ (reference sequence). CDR3 sequence (DNA): TGTGCCAGCAGCTCAACTAGTACAAGCTCCTACGAGCAGTACTTC. Its protein product is CASSSTSTSSYEQYF.

The rearrangement links TRBV28 to TRBJ1-3; the match to TRBD1 covers 9 bases. This CDR3 has 15 amino acids. In germline, CDR1 is MDHEN, CDR2 SYDVKM. The junction had 5 bases not matched to a gene; V was cut back by 5 bases and J by 3 bases. The CDR3 DNA reads as TGTGCCAGCAGTCGGACAGGGGCTATTGGAAACACCATATATTTT. Protein: CASSRTGAIGNTIYF.

The table lists this clone with a count of one. The chain is built from TRBV27 and TRBJ2-7, with a possible D match to TRBD1 (5 bases). V dropped 4 bases and J dropped 0 bases, with 10 bases sitting between them. The CDR3 totals 14 residues. Germline V gives CDR1 MNHEY, CDR2 SMNVEV (reference sequence). DNA of the CDR3: TGTGCCAGCAGTTCAGGGTACAGCTCCTACGAGCAGTACTTC. This sequence encodes CASSSGYSSYEQYF.

This chain uses TRBV6-5 with TRBJ1-2; D unclear. The germline gives CDR1 MNHEY, CDR2 SVGAGI. This CDR3 spans 12 amino acids. V was trimmed by 6 bases and J by 3 bases, leaving 8 bases between them. Written as DNA, the CDR3 is TGTGCCAGCAGCCCCGGGGACTATGGCTACACCTTC. Translated: CASSPGDYGYTF.

This clone has only one observation. The rearrangement uses TRBV28 and TRBJ1-4; possible D gene TRBD1, 6 bases. Germline V CDR1 and CDR2: MDHEN, SYDVKM. This CDR3 comprises 14 residues. V was clipped by 7 bases and J by 7 bases, with 16 bases between them. The CDR3 spells CASKKGGVGEKLFF. The CDR3 bases are TGTGCCAGCAAGAAAGGGGGGGTTGGTGAAAAACTGTTTTTT.

J is TRBJ2-1 and V is TRBV9, with 10 bases that match TRBD2. The CDR3 runs to 18 residues. Germline CDR1 and CDR2: SGDLS and YYNGEE. Unmatched junction bases numbered 10, after V lost 0 bases and J lost 4 bases. CDR3 sequence: CASSVVGLASFEYNEQFF. The CDR3 DNA is TGTGCCAGCAGCGTAGTGGGACTAGCGAGTTTTGAGTACAATGAGCAGTTCTTC.

This chain joins TRBV6-5 and TRBJ2-3; TRBD1 agrees at 7 bases. The V gene's germline CDR1 is MNHEY and CDR2 SVGAGI. This CDR3 region has 15 residues. V gave up 6 bases and J gave up 1 base; unmatched junction bases: 7. The CDR3 loop is CASRDRERGTDTQYF. As DNA, the CDR3 is TGTGCCAGCAGAGACAGGGAGAGGGGCACAGATACGCAGTATTTT.